Sequencing of this TCR beta chain was carried out in a study of T cells in Graves' hyperthyroidism and ophthalmopathy. This clonotype appeared a few times. Its antigen is not known. Regarding the study as a whole: Blood samples included most of the expanded thyroid clonotypes exceeding 0.001.

Thyroid ultrasound and orbital computed tomography, with clinical symptoms and serum thyroxine and TRAb, informed diagnoses. The germline V gene has CDR1 LGHNA and CDR2 YSLEER. The V and J ends lost 1 base and 7 bases, in that order; junction bases with no gene match: 3. The CDR3 length is 14 residues. Researchers took RNA transcripts and amplified the TCR beta CDR3 regions from them. HTBI primers were used for first-round RT-PCR of the TCR CDR3. TCRdb re-called the multiplex PCR reads with MiXCR, one entry per CDR3 protein. This sample carries about 590,000 distinct CDR3 sequences, approximately 14% of them seen once, and the ten largest clones take more than 6%.

This chain links TRBV4-3 with TRBJ1-2, with 10 bases fitting TRBD1. Sequenced sample: blood. The receptor comes from a woman under 30 with Graves' ophthalmopathy. CDR3 sequence reads: CASSQGTGGAGYTF. The DNA for the CDR3 is TGCGCCAGCAGCCAAGGGACAGGGGGTGCTGGCTACACCTTC.